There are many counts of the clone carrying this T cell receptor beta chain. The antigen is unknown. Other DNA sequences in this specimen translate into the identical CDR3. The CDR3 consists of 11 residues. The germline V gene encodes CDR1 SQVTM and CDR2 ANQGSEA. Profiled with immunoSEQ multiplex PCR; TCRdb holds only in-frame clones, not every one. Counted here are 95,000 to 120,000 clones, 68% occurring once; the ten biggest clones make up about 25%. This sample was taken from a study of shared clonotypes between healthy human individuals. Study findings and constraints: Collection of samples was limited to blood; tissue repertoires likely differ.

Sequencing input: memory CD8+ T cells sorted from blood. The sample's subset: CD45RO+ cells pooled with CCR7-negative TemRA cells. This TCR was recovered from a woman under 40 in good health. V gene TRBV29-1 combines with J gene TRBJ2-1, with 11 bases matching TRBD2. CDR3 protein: CRGTSGDEQFF. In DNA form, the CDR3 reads TGCAGAGGGACTAGCGGCGATGAGCAGTTCTTC.